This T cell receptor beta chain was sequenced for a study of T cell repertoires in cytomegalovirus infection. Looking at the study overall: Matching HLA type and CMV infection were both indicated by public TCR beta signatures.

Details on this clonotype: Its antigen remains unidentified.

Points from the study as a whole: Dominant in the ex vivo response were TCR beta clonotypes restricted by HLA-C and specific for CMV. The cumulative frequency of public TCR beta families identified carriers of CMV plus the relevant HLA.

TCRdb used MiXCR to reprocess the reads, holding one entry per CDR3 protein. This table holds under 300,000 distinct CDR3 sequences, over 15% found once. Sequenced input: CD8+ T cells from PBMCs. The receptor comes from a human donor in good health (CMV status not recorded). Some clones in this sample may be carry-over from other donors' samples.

The CDR3 is CSVVGGFPEAFF. The CDR3 coding sequence is TGCAGCGTTGTCGGGGGTTTCCCTGAAGCTTTCTTT. V usage is TRBV29-1 and J usage is TRBJ1-1; maybe TRBD1 (5 bases). V lost 4 bases to trimming and J lost 6 bases, with 12 bases between them. CDR1 is SQVTM, CDR2 ANQGSEA, per germline. The CDR3 is made up of 12 amino acids. Complete variable domain (other parts from reference TRBV29-1 and TRBJ1-1): SAVISQKPSRDICQRGTSLTIQCQVDSQVTMMFWYRQQPGQSLTLIATANQGSEATYESGFVIDKFPISRPNLTFSTLTVSNMSPEDSSIYLCSVVGGFPEAFFGQGTRLTVV.